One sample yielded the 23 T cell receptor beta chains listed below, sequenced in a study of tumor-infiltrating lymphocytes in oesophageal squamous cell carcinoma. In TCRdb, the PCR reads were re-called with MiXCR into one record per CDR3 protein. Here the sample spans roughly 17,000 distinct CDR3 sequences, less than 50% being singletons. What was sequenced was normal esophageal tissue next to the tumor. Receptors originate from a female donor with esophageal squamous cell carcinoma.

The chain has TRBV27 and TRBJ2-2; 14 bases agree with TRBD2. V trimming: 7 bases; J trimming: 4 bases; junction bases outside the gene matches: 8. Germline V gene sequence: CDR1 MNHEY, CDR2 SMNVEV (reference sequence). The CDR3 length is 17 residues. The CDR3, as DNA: TGTGCCAGCACTTCCGGGACTAGCGGGAGAGGCACCGGGGAGCTGTTTTTT. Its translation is CASTSGTSGRGTGELFF.

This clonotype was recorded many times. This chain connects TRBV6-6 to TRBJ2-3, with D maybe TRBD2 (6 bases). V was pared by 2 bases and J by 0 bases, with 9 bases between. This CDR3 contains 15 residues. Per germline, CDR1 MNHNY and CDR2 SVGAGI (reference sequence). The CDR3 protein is CASSYGSGSTDTQYF. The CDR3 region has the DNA TGTGCCAGCAGTTACGGGAGCGGGAGCACAGATACGCAGTATTTT.

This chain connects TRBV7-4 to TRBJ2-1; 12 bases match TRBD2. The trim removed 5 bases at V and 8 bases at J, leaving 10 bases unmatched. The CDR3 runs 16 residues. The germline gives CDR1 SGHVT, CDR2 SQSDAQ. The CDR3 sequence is CASSRGLAGRWDEQFF. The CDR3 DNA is TGTGCCAGCAGCAGAGGACTAGCGGGAAGGTGGGATGAGCAGTTCTTC.

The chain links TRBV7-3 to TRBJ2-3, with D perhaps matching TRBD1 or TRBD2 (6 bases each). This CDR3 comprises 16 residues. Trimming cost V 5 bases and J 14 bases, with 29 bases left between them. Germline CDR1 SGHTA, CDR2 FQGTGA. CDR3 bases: TGTGCCAGCAGCACCAGGGGCGGGGCACCCACCGGGGAGCTGTATTTT. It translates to CASSTRGGAPTGELYF.

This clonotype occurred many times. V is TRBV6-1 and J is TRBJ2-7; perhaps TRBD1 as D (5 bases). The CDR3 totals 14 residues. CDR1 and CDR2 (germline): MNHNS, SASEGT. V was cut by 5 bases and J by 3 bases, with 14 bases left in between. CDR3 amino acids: CASSSEWGGYEQYF. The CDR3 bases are TGTGCCAGCAGTTCTGAGTGGGGCGGCTACGAGCAGTACTTC.

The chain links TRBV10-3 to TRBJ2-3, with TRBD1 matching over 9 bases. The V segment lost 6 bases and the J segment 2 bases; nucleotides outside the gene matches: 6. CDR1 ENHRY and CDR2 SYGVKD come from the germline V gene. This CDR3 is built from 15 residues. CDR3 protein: CAIRLTGGHTDTQYF. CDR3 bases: TGTGCCATCAGACTGACAGGGGGACACACAGATACGCAGTATTTT.

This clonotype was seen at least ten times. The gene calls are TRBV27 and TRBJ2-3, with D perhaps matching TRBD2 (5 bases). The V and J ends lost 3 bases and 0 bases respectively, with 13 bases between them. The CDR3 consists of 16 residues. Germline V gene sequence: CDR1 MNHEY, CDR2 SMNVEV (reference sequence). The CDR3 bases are TGTGCCAGCAGTTTTAGCGTCGGGTCTAGCACAGATACGCAGTATTTT. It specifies CASSFSVGSSTDTQYF.

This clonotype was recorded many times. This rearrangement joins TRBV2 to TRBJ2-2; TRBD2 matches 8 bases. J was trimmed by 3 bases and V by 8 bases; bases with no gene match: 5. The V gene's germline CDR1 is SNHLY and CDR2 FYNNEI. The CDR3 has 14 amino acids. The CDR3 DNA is TGTGCCAGCCGAGCGGGAGTATACACCGGGGAGCTGTTTTTT. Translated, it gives CASRAGVYTGELFF.

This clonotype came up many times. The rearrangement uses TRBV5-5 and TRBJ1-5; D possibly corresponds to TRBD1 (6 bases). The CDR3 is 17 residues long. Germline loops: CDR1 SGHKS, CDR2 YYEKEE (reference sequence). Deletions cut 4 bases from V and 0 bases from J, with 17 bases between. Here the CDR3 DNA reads TGTGCCAGCAGCCCTACTAGGGGGGGGACTAGCAATCAGCCCCAGCATTTT. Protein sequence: CASSPTRGGTSNQPQHF. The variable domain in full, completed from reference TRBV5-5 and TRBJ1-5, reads DAGVTQSPTHLIKTRGQQVTLRCSPISGHKSVSWYQQVLGQGPQFIFQYYEKEERGRGNFPDRFSARQFPNYSSELNVNALLLGDSALYLCASSPTRGGTSNQPQHFGDGTRLSIL.

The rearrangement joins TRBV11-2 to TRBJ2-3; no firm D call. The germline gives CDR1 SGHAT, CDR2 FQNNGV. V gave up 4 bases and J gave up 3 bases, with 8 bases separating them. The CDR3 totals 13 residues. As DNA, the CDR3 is TGTGCCAGCAGCTATCCCGGTACAGATACGCAGTATTTT. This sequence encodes CASSYPGTDTQYF.

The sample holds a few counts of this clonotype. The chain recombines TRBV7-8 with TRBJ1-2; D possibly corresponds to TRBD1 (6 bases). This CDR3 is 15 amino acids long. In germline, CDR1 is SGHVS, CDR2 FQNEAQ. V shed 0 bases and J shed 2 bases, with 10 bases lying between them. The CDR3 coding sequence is TGTGCCAGCAGCTTAGCTCTTACAGGGAACTATGGCTACACCTTC. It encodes CASSLALTGNYGYTF.

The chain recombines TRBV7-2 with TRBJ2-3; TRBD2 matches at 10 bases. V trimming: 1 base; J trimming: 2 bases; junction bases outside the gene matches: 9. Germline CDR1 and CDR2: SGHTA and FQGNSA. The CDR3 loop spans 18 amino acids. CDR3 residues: CASSLEYGLAGDTDTQYF. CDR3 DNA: TGTGCCAGCAGCTTAGAGTATGGGCTAGCGGGGGACACAGATACGCAGTATTTT.

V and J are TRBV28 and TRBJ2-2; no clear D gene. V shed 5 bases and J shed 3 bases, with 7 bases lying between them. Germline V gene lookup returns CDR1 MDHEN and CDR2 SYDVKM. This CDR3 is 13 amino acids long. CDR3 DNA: TGTGCCAGCAGTCGACGAGACACCGGGGAGCTGTTTTTT. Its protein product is CASSRRDTGELFF.

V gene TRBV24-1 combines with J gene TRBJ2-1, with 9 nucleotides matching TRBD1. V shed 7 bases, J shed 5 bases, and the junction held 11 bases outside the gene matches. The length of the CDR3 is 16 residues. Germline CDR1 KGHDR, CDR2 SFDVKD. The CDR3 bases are TGTGCCACCAGCGTGTCTGGGACAGGGTATAACAATGAGCAGTTCTTC. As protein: CATSVSGTGYNNEQFF.

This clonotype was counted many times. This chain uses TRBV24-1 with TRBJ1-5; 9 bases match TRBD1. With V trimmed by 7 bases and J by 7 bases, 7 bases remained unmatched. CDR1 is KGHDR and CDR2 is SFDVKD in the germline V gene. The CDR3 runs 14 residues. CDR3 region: CATSLTGGNQPQHF. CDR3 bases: TGTGCCACCAGCCTGACAGGGGGGAACCAGCCCCAGCATTTT.

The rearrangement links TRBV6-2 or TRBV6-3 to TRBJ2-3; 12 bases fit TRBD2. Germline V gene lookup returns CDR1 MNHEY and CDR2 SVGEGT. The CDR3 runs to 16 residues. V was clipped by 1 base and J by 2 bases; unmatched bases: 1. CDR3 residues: CASSYWTSGATDTQYF. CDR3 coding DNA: TGTGCCAGCAGTTACTGGACTAGCGGGGCCACAGATACGCAGTATTTT.

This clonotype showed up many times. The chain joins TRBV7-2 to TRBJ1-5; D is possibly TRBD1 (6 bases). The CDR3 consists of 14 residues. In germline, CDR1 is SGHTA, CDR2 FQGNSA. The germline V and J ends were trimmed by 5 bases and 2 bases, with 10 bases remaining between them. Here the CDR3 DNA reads TGTGCCAGCAGCCCTTCAGGGGGCAATCAGCCCCAGCATTTT. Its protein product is CASSPSGGNQPQHF.

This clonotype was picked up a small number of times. The DNA for the CDR3 is TGTGCCAGCAGTACCGGGACAGTGGGTTTTGAGACCCAGTACTTC. It translates to CASSTGTVGFETQYF. The chain uses TRBV7-6 and TRBJ2-5; 7 nucleotides align to TRBD1. From germline, CDR1 is SGHVS and CDR2 FNYEAQ. Trimming at V came to 6 bases and at J to 5 bases, leaving 12 bases not matched to a gene. This CDR3 region has 15 residues.

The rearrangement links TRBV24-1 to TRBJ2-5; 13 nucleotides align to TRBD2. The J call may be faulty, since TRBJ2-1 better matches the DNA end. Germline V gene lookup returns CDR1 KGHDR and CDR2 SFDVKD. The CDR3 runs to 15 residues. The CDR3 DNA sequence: TGTGCCACCAGAATGGGACTAGCGGGGAACAATGAGCAGTTCTTC. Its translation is CATRMGLAGNNEQFF.

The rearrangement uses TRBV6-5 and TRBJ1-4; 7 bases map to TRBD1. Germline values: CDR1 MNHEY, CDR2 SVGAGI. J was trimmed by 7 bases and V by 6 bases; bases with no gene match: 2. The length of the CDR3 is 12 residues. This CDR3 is CASRGDSEKLFF. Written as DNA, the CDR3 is TGTGCCAGCAGAGGGGACAGTGAAAAACTGTTTTTT.

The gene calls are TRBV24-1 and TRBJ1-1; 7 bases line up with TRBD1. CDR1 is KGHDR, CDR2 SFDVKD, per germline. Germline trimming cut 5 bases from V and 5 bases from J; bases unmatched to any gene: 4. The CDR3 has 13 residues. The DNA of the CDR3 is TGTGCCACCAGTGGACAGGGAAAGACTGAAGCTTTCTTT. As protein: CATSGQGKTEAFF.

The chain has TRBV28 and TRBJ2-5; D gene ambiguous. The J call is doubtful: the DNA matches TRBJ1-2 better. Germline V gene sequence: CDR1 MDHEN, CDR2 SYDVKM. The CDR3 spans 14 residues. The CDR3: CASSLEANYYGYTF. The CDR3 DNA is TGTGCCAGCAGTTTAGAGGCAAACTACTATGGCTACACCTTC.

CDR3 sequence: CASSKQGAVYDTQYF. The CDR3 nucleotides are TGTGCCAGCAGCAAACAGGGGGCTGTTTACGATACGCAGTATTTT. The V and J genes are TRBV7-2 and TRBJ2-3, with TRBD1 matching 9 bases. The J segment lost 6 bases and the V segment lost 5 bases, leaving 9 bases of the junction unmatched. There are 15 residues in the CDR3. CDR1 is SGHTA and CDR2 is FQGNSA in the germline V gene.